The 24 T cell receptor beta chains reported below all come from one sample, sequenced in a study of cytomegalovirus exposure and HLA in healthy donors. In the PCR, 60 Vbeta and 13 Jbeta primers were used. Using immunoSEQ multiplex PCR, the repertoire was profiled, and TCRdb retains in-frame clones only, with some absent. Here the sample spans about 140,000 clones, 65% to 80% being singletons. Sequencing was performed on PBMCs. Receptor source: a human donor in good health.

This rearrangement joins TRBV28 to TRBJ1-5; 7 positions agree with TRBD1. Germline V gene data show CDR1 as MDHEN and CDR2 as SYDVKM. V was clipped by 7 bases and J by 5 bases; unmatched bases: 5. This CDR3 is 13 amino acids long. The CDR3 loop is CASIDRDHQPQHF. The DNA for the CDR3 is TGTGCCAGCATAGACAGGGACCATCAGCCCCAGCATTTT.

DNA of the CDR3: TGTGCCAGCAGACCCGACAGTTACGAGCAGTACTTC. Translation: CASRPDSYEQYF. The chain couples TRBV2 to TRBJ2-7, with a possible D match to TRBD1 (5 bases). V shed 6 bases and J shed 4 bases, with 10 bases lying between them. The V gene's germline CDR1 is SNHLY and CDR2 FYNNEI. The CDR3 is 12 amino acids. Variable domain in full (rest from reference TRBV2 and TRBJ2-7): EPEVTQTPSHQVTQMGQEVILRCVPISNHLYFYWYRQILGQKVEFLVSFYNNEISEKSEIFDDQFSVERPDGSNFTLKIRSTKLEDSAMYFCASRPDSYEQYFGPGTRLTVT.

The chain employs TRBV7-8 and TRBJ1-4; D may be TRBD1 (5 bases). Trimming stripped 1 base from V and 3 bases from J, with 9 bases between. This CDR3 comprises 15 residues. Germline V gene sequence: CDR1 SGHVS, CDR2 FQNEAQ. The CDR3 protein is CASSLVAGPNEKLFF. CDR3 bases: TGTGCCAGCAGCTTAGTAGCAGGGCCTAATGAAAAACTGTTTTTT.

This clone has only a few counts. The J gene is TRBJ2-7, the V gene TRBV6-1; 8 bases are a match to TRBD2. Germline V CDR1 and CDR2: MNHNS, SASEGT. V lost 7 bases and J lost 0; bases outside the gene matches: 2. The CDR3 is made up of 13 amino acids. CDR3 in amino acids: CASKSGSSYEQYF. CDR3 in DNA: TGTGCCAGCAAGAGCGGGAGCTCCTACGAGCAGTACTTC.

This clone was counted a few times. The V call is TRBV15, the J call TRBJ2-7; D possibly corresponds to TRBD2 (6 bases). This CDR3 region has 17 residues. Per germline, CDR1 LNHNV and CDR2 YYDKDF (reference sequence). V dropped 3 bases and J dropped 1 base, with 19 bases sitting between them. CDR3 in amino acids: CATSSLPLGLASYEQYF. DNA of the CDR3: TGTGCCACCAGCAGCCTGCCGCTGGGACTCGCGTCCTACGAGCAGTACTTC.

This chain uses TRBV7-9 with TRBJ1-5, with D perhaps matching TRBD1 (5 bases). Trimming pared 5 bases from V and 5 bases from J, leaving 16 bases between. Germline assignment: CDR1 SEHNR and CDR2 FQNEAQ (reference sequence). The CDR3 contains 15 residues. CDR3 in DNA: TGTGCCAGCAGCCCGTCGGGAGACAGATATCAGCCCCAGCATTTT. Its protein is CASSPSGDRYQPQHF.

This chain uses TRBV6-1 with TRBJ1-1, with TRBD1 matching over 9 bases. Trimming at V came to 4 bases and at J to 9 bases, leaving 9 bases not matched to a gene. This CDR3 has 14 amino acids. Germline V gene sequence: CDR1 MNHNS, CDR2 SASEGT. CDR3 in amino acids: CASSVTGGVRKAFF. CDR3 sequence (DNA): TGTGCCAGCAGTGTTACAGGGGGCGTTCGAAAAGCTTTCTTT.

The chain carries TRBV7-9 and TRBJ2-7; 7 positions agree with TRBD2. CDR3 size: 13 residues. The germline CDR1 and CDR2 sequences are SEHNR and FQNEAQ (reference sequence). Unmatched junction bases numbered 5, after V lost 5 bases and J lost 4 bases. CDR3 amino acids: CASSRLGGYEQYF. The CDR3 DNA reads TGTGCCAGCAGCCGTCTGGGGGGGTACGAGCAGTACTTC. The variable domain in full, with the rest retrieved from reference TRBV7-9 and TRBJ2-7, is DTGVSQNPRHKITKRGQNVTFRCDPISEHNRLYWYRQTLGQGPEFLTYFQNEAQLEKSRLLSDRFSAERPKGSFSTLEIQRTEQGDSAMYLCASSRLGGYEQYFGPGTRLTVT.

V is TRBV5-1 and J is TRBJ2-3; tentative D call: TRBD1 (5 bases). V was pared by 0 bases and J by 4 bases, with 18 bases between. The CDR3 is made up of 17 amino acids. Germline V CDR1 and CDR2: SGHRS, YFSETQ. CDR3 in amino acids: CASSLGGSTALADTQYF. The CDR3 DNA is TGCGCCAGCAGCTTGGGGGGCTCCACGGCTTTGGCAGATACGCAGTATTTT.

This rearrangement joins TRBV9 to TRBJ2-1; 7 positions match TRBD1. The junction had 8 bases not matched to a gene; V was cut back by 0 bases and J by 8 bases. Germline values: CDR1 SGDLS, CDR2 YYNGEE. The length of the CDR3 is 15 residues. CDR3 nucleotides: TGTGCCAGCAGCGTAGGACAGGGCGCTGGCCATGAGCAGTTCTTC. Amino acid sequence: CASSVGQGAGHEQFF. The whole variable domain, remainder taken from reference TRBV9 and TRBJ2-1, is DSGVTQTPKHLITATGQRVTLRCSPRSGDLSVYWYQQSLDQGLQFLIQYYNGEERAKGNILERFSAQQFPDLHSELNLSSLELGDSALYFCASSVGQGAGHEQFFGPGTRLTVL.

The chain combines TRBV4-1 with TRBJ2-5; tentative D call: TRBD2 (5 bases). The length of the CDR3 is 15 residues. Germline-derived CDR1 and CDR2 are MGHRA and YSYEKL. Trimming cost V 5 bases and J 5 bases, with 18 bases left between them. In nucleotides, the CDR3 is TGCGCCAGCAGCGGCCGGGAACAAGAAGTGGAGACCCAGTACTTC. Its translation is CASSGREQEVETQYF.

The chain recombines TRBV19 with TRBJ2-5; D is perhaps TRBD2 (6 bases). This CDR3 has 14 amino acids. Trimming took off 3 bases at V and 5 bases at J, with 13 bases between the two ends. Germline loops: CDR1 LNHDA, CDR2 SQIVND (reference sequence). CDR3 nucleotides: TGTGCCAGTAGTATGCTACTAGCCCCCGAGACCCAGTACTTC. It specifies CASSMLLAPETQYF.

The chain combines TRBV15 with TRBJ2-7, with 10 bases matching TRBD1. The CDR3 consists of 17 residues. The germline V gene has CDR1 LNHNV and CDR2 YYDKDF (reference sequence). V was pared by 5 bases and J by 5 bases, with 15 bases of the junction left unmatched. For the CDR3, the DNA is TGTGCCACCAGCCACGCGAAGTCCGGGACAGGGGACCACGAGCAGTACTTC. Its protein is CATSHAKSGTGDHEQYF.

The CDR3 loop is CASSLPGIAATDTQYF. CDR3 coding DNA: TGCGCCAGCAGCTTACCCGGTATAGCGGCTACAGATACGCAGTATTTT. The V call is TRBV5-1, the J call TRBJ2-3; TRBD2 might be the D (6 bases). With 2 bases removed from V and 3 bases from J, the gap between germline ends came to 16 bases. Germline V gene data show CDR1 as SGHRS and CDR2 as YFSETQ. The CDR3 sequence is 16 residues long. Using reference TRBV5-1 and TRBJ2-3 for the parts outside the CDR3, the full variable domain is KAGVTQTPRYLIKTRGQQVTLSCSPISGHRSVSWYQQTPGQGLQFLFEYFSETQRNKGNFPGRFSGRQFSNSRSEMNVSTLELGDSALYLCASSLPGIAATDTQYFGPGTRLTVL.

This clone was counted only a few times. CDR3 in DNA: TGTGCCATCAGTGGGGGCCATTACAATGAGCAGTTCTTC. Its translation is CAISGGHYNEQFF. The chain joins TRBV10-3 to TRBJ2-1; tentative D call: TRBD1 (5 bases). Trimming shortened V by 4 bases and J by 4 bases, and 8 bases separated the two germline ends. This CDR3 is built from 13 residues. CDR1 is ENHRY and CDR2 is SYGVKD in the germline V gene.

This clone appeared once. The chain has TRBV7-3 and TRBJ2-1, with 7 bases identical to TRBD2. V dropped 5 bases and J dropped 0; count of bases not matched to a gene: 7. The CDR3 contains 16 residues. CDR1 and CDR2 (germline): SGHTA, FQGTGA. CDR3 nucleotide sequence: TGTGCCAGCAGCCCGGGACTACTGAGCTCCTACAATGAGCAGTTCTTC. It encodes CASSPGLLSSYNEQFF.

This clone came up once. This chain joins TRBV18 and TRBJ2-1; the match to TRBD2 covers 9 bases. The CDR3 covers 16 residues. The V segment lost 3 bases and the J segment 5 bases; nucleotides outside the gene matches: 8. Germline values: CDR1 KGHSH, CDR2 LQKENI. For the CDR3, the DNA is TGTGCCAGCTCACCGCCGGGACTAGCTTCTCACAATGAGCAGTTCTTC. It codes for CASSPPGLASHNEQFF.

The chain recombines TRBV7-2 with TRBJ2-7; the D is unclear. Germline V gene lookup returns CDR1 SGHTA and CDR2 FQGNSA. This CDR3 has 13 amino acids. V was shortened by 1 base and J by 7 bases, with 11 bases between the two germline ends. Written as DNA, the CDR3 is TGTGCCAGCAGCTTAGTCGGAGTGAGGGAGCAGTACTTC. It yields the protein CASSLVGVREQYF.

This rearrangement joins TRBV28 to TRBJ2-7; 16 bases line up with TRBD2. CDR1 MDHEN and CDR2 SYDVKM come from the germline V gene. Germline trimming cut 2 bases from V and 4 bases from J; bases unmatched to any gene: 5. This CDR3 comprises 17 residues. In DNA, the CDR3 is TGTGCCAGCAGTTTAAGGGGGACTAGCGGGAGGGCATACGAGCAGTACTTC. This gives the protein CASSLRGTSGRAYEQYF.

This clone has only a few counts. The CDR3 is CASSYRGQGGSYEQYF. The CDR3 bases are TGTGCCAGCAGTTACCGGGGACAGGGAGGATCCTACGAGCAGTACTTC. The rearrangement links TRBV6-9 to TRBJ2-7, with 9 bases fitting TRBD1. Germline values: CDR1 MNHGY, CDR2 SVAAGI. The V and J ends lost 3 bases and 1 base, in that order; junction bases with no gene match: 7. The CDR3 totals 16 residues.

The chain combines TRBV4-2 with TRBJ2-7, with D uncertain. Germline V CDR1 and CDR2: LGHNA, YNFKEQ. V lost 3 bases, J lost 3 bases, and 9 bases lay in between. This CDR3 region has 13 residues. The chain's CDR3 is CASSQSRNYEQYF. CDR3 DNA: TGTGCCAGCAGCCAGTCCAGGAACTACGAGCAGTACTTC.

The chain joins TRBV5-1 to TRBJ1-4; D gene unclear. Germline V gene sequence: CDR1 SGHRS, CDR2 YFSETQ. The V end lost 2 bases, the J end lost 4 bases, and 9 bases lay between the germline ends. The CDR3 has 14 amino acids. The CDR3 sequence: CASSFGSHNEKLFF. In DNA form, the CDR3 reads TGCGCCAGCAGCTTTGGTAGCCATAATGAAAAACTGTTTTTT. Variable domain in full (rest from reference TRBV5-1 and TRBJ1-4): KAGVTQTPRYLIKTRGQQVTLSCSPISGHRSVSWYQQTPGQGLQFLFEYFSETQRNKGNFPGRFSGRQFSNSRSEMNVSTLELGDSALYLCASSFGSHNEKLFFGSGTQLSVL.

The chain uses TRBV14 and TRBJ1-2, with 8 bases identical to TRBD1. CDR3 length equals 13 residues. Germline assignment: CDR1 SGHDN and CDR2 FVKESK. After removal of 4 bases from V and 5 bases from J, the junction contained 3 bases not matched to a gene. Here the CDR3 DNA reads TGTGCCAGCAGCCCGACAGGGGAGTATGGCTACACCTTC. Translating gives CASSPTGEYGYTF.

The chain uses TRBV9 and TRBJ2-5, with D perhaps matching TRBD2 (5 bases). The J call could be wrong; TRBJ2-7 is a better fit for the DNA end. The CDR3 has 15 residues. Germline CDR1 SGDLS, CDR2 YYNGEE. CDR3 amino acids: CASSVGGLVSYEQYF. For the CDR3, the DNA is TGTGCCAGCAGCGTAGGCGGGTTGGTGTCCTACGAGCAGTACTTC.